Listed below are T cell receptor beta chains from one sample, sequenced in a study of blood T cell repertoires in COVID-19. Measured with immunoSEQ multiplex PCR; TCRdb has only the in-frame clones, and not every one. This table holds 110,000 or so clones, 70% to 90% found once. Sample: peripheral blood. Receptors originate from a man aged 65 to 85 who had recovered from COVID-19. CDR3s include the opening cysteine and the closing phenylalanine or tryptophan. Clone size is shown for a subset of rows, as once, few, many or a class of expanded clone.

abundance | j_gene | v_gene | CDR3aa
- | TRBJ1-2 | TRBV7-2 | CASSGRADGYTF
- | TRBJ2-2 | TRBV5-6 | CASSPFTGDTGELFF
- | TRBJ2-7 | TRBV11-3 | CASSEVGTNTHEQYF
- | TRBJ2-1 | TRBV24-1 | CATSDFSGGLTGEQFF
- | TRBJ2-3 | TRBV7-6 | CASSTTSGGAYTQYF
- | TRBJ2-4 | TRBV11-3 | CASSSELAKNIQYF
- | TRBJ2-7 | TRBV2 | CASSEALLAGIARQYF
once | TRBJ1-3 | TRBV9 | CASSVASGNTIYF
once | TRBJ2-3 | TRBV10-1 | CASSGGTISTDTQYF
- | TRBJ2-7 | TRBV5-1 | CASSRVGGSYEQYF
few | TRBJ2-1 | TRBV4-2 | CASSQDLQNEQFF
once | TRBJ2-2 | TRBV5-1 | CASRRGLDRPGELFF
- | TRBJ2-7 | TRBV5-6 | CASSVILAGAIAEQYF
- | TRBJ2-3 | TRBV5-4 | CASSLVGTNTDTQYF
- | TRBJ2-3 | TRBV29-1 | CSVLGLAADTQYF
- | TRBJ1-1 | TRBV30 | CAWSSTESTEAFF
- | TRBJ2-3 | TRBV3-1/TRBV3-2 | CASSQKTSGLGVADTQYF
- | TRBJ2-7 | TRBV4-2 | CASSQASGRAGNEQYF
- | TRBJ1-5 | TRBV28 | CASIAGTGNQPQHF
- | TRBJ1-5 | TRBV18 | CASSPGAYQPQHF
- | TRBJ2-2 | TRBV15 | CATSRDFSGRGVDGELFF
- | TRBJ1-5 | TRBV19 | CASSISGAGNQPQHF
- | TRBJ1-1 | TRBV28 | CASSRDRGYTEAFF
- | TRBJ2-2 | TRBV4-2 | CASSTLAGDGNTGELFF
- | TRBJ2-1 | TRBV3-1/TRBV3-2 | CASSHRGYEQFF
- | TRBJ2-7 | TRBV2 | CASSPDRGRYEQYF
few | TRBJ2-2 | TRBV25-1 | CASSEQNLVSGELFF
once | TRBJ2-7 | TRBV29-1 | CSVAGTSGEQYF
- | TRBJ2-7 | TRBV18 | CASSPPSQGGYEQYF
- | TRBJ1-2 | TRBV12-3/TRBV12-4 | CASSFSGGYGYTF
- | TRBJ1-2 | TRBV28 | CASSLSGDGYTF
- | TRBJ2-7 | TRBV10-1 | CASSLGAGGTYEQYF
- | TRBJ2-2 | TRBV7-7 | CASSLDRSGELFF
- | TRBJ2-7 | TRBV27 | CASSPLGLEQYF